This TCR beta chain was found in a study of blood T cells in healthy people across ages. A second about 6 to 12 cycle PCR used barcoded and J-beta primers. Sequencing of every sample gave 2.5 million or more CDR3-containing paired-end reads. From the 5' RACE reads, TCRdb called clonotypes with MiXCR, one entry per CDR3 protein. The sample has some 900,000 distinct CDR3 sequences; 45% to 50% are singletons. Germline values: CDR1 KGHSH, CDR2 LQKENI. The CDR3 spans 13 residues. V shed 3 bases, J shed 10 bases, and the junction held 6 bases outside the gene matches. Whole-study findings and limits: CMV status of donors was not determined, possibly confounding expanded clonotype changes. Compared with aged donors, long-lived donors showed fewer expanded clones, suggesting selection.

A remark on this clonotype: Its antigen is not known.

The sequenced sample consisted of blood. This TCR was sampled from a man aged 25-40 years in good health. The gene calls are TRBV18 and TRBJ1-2; TRBD1 matches 9 bases. The CDR3 DNA reads as TGTGCCAGCTCACCCGGGACAGGGCAAATCTACACCTTC. This translates into CASSPGTGQIYTF. Based on the CDR3 plus reference TRBV18 and TRBJ1-2, the full variable domain is NAGVMQNPRHLVRRRGQEARLRCSPMKGHSHVYWYRQLPEEGLKFMVYLQKENIIDESGMPKERFSAEFPKEGPSILRIQQVVRGDSAAYFCASSPGTGQIYTFGSGTRLTVV.